The next 19 T cell receptor beta chains were all read from a single sample in a study of T-cell memory formation after mild COVID-19 (dated by TCRdb to the early 2020s). Libraries were prepared through 5' RACE. Sequenced on an Illumina NovaSeq 6000. In-frame beta chains were kept once TCRdb had trimmed the public reads at Q25 with fastp and called clones with MiXCR. Rows with one shared CDR3 protein collapse into an entry with the most common genes and DNA. In all, the sample holds roughly 620,000 distinct CDR3 sequences, and about 20% of those were seen once. The leading ten clones occupy around 13% of the sample. Sequencing used PBMCs or a T cell subset sorted from them (not recorded which). The receptors derive from an adult woman who had mild COVID-19 (a few samples of this study predate the infection). The sample titles of this study are shuffled in the database, so cell type and time point are left out; the donor was told from shared clones.

This chain links TRBV10-3 with TRBJ2-7; D might be TRBD1 (6 bases). Germline V gene lookup returns CDR1 ENHRY and CDR2 SYGVKD. V lost 6 bases and J 6 bases, leaving 21 bases between the germline ends. CDR3 length: 15 residues. The CDR3 sequence is CAISFNRDTPGEQYF. Here the CDR3 DNA reads TGTGCCATCAGCTTTAACAGGGATACCCCGGGCGAGCAGTACTTC.

V and J are TRBV5-6 and TRBJ2-1; D is unresolved. The CDR3 totals 16 residues. Germline values: CDR1 SGHDT, CDR2 YYEEEE. V lost 3 bases and J 1 base, leaving 14 bases between the germline ends. The CDR3: CASSSVKGRSYNEQFF. The DNA for the CDR3 is TGTGCCAGCAGCTCGGTAAAGGGAAGGTCCTACAATGAGCAGTTCTTC. Full variable domain (missing parts from reference TRBV5-6 and TRBJ2-1): DAGVTQSPTHLIKTRGQQVTLRCSPKSGHDTVSWYQQALGQGPQFIFQYYEEEERQRGNFPDRFSGHQFPNYSSELNVNALLLGDSALYLCASSSVKGRSYNEQFFGPGTRLTVL.

This clonotype came up many times. The CDR3 region has the DNA TGTGCCAGCAGCGCAGGGGAGGTCAGAGAGACCCAGTACTTC. It codes for CASSAGEVRETQYF. This sequence joins TRBV9 and TRBJ2-5; D is tentatively TRBD1 or TRBD2 (6 bases each). This CDR3 comprises 14 residues. The V end lost 3 bases, the J end lost 4 bases, and 13 bases lay between the germline ends. Germline V gene data show CDR1 as SGDLS and CDR2 as YYNGEE.

This clonotype was recorded a few times. This chain links TRBV7-3 with TRBJ1-1; 7 nucleotides line up with TRBD1. Germline CDR1 reads SGHTA; CDR2 reads FQGTGA. The CDR3 is 16 amino acids. With V trimmed by 4 bases and J by 1 base, 9 bases remained unmatched. This chain's CDR3 is CASSSTYRGRNTEAFF. The DNA of the CDR3 is TGTGCCAGCAGCTCCACATACAGGGGACGGAACACTGAAGCTTTCTTT.

This clonotype has only a few counts. The gene calls are TRBV9 and TRBJ1-5; D remains ambiguous. Germline V gene lookup returns CDR1 SGDLS and CDR2 YYNGEE. The CDR3 extends over 15 amino acids. Between the trimmed V and J ends, which lost 0 bases and 0 bases, there was a span of 7 bases. This CDR3 is CASSVGTASNQPQHF. CDR3 sequence (DNA): TGTGCCAGCAGCGTAGGAACAGCTAGCAATCAGCCCCAGCATTTT.

The rearrangement uses TRBV7-8 and TRBJ2-1, with 8 bases aligning to TRBD2. Germline CDR1 reads SGHVS; CDR2 reads FQNEAQ. J gave up 5 bases and V 5 bases, and 5 bases lay outside the gene matches. The CDR3 spans 14 residues. The CDR3 reads CASSASGGNNEQFF. CDR3 nucleotide sequence: TGTGCCAGCAGCGCCTCGGGGGGGAACAATGAGCAGTTCTTC.

This clonotype turned up a few times. The chain carries TRBV20-1 and TRBJ2-3; the match to TRBD2 covers 12 bases. The V gene's germline CDR1 is DFQATT and CDR2 SNEGSKA (reference sequence). J lost 8 bases, V lost 0 bases, and 6 bases had no gene match. This CDR3 has 15 amino acids. The CDR3 nucleotides read TGCAGTGCTAGAGAGCCAACTAGCGGGAGGAGTACGCAGTATTTT. This gives the protein CSAREPTSGRSTQYF.

V gene TRBV5-6 combines with J gene TRBJ2-2; 9 nucleotides align to TRBD2. Germline V CDR1 and CDR2: SGHDT, YYEEEE. The CDR3 sequence is 13 residues long. V trimming: 8 bases; J trimming: 8 bases; junction bases outside the gene matches: 7. As DNA, the CDR3 is TGTGCCAGTGGAGCGGGAGGAATAGGGGAGCTGTTTTTT. Translation gives CASGAGGIGELFF.

The genes are TRBV7-9 and TRBJ2-5; perhaps TRBD2 as D (6 bases). V was shortened by 3 bases and J by 2 bases, with 16 bases between the two germline ends. The CDR3 is 16 residues long. From germline, CDR1 is SEHNR and CDR2 FQNEAQ (reference sequence). The CDR3: CASSFNPRESQETQYF. The CDR3 nucleotides are TGTGCCAGCAGCTTTAACCCACGGGAGTCACAAGAGACCCAGTACTTC.

In its sample, this clonotype was seen a few times. V is TRBV20-1 and J is TRBJ2-3, with D possibly being TRBD1 or TRBD2 (5 bases each). The CDR3 runs 15 residues. CDR1 and CDR2 (germline): DFQATT, SNEGSKA (reference sequence). Trimming cost V 3 bases and J 1 base, with 14 bases left between them. The CDR3 loop is CSARGRLAGTDTQYF. In nucleotides, the CDR3 is TGCAGTGCTAGGGGGCGGCTAGCAGGCACAGATACGCAGTATTTT.

This clonotype was seen more than once but under ten times. V is TRBV29-1 and J is TRBJ1-2; D perhaps matches TRBD1 (5 bases). With 3 bases removed from V and 3 bases from J, the gap between germline ends came to 17 bases. Germline lookup yields CDR1 SQVTM and CDR2 ANQGSEA. This CDR3 spans 15 amino acids. In nucleotides, the CDR3 is TGCAGCGTTGAGGGGGACGACCGGCGGTACTATGGCTACACCTTC. Protein: CSVEGDDRRYYGYTF.

A few counts support this clonotype. This chain links TRBV12-5 with TRBJ2-1; D gene unclear. V was trimmed by 1 base and J by 9 bases, leaving 10 bases between them. Germline V CDR1 and CDR2: LGHNT, FRNRAP. CDR3 length: 13 amino acids. The CDR3 DNA reads as TGTGCTAGTGGTTTGGGTGGCCTGGGTGAGCAGTTCTTC. This translates into CASGLGGLGEQFF.

This clonotype has just a few counts. The rearrangement joins TRBV30 to TRBJ1-2; TRBD1 matches 9 bases. The V gene end was trimmed by 3 bases and the J gene end by 4 bases; junction bases not matched to a gene: 3. The germline CDR1 and CDR2 sequences are GTSNPN and SVGIG (reference sequence). The CDR3 is 13 residues long. Written as DNA, the CDR3 is TGTGCCTGGAGAGGACAGGGGAGCTATGGCTACACCTTC. This encodes CAWRGQGSYGYTF.

The chain has TRBV7-3 and TRBJ2-7; unclear D gene. V lost 1 base and J 0 bases, leaving 10 bases between the germline ends. This CDR3 region has 15 residues. Looked up from germline, CDR1 is SGHTA and CDR2 is FQGTGA. CDR3 nucleotide sequence: TGTGCCAGCAGCTTAATGGCGGCGAGCTCCTACGAGCAGTACTTC. Protein product: CASSLMAASSYEQYF.

This clonotype has just a few counts. The chain combines TRBV13 with TRBJ2-2; D perhaps matches TRBD1 (6 bases). This CDR3 has 18 residues. Per germline, CDR1 PRHDT and CDR2 FYEKMQ (reference sequence). Trimming stripped 3 bases from V and 0 bases from J, with 17 bases between. As DNA, the CDR3 is TGTGCCAGCAGCTTCACTCTCACCGGGACACCGAACACCGGGGAGCTGTTTTTT. This encodes CASSFTLTGTPNTGELFF.

The CDR3 DNA follows: TGTGCCATCAGTGAGTCAGACTTGGACAGGGGACTCTCCTACGAGCAGTACTTC. It translates to CAISESDLDRGLSYEQYF. The V call is TRBV10-3, the J call TRBJ2-7; 9 bases match TRBD1. Germline CDR1 ENHRY, CDR2 SYGVKD. V shed 0 bases, J shed 0 bases, and the junction held 9 bases outside the gene matches. The CDR3 extends over 18 amino acids.

This clonotype was observed at least ten times. The genes are TRBV7-9 and TRBJ2-1; TRBD2 matches 8 bases. Germline V lookup: CDR1 SEHNR, CDR2 FQNEAQ (reference sequence). The J segment lost 6 bases and the V segment lost 7 bases, leaving 14 bases of the junction unmatched. This CDR3 is built from 16 residues. The CDR3 sequence: CASTTRAGTRINEQFF. The CDR3 nucleotides are TGTGCCAGCACCACCCGGGCCGGGACTAGGATCAATGAGCAGTTCTTC.

This clonotype came up a few times. The rearrangement uses TRBV15 and TRBJ1-2; D gene unclear. The CDR3 is 14 residues long. V dropped 0 bases and J dropped 0 bases, with 5 bases sitting between them. The V gene's germline CDR1 is LNHNV and CDR2 YYDKDF (reference sequence). CDR3 coding DNA: TGTGCCACCAGCAGAGATCGGGCTAACTATGGCTACACCTTC. This codes for CATSRDRANYGYTF.

The chain recombines TRBV20-1 with TRBJ2-7; TRBD2 agrees at 7 bases. Germline-derived CDR1 and CDR2 are DFQATT and SNEGSKA (reference sequence). V shed 3 bases and J 4 bases; nucleotides not matched to a gene: 9. The CDR3 has 14 amino acids. The CDR3 DNA is TGCAGTGCTAGTCCTCTAGCGGCCGCGTACGAGCAGTACTTC. This codes for CSASPLAAAYEQYF.